This is a list of T cell receptor beta chains from one sample in a study of CD8 T cells in ankylosing spondylitis. TCRdb reprocessed the 5' RACE reads via MiXCR and lists one record per CDR3 protein. Found here are about 340,000 distinct CDR3 sequences, 14% to 15% of them singletons; the top ten hold less than 1.1%. Sequencing was carried out using blood, either unsorted or a sorted T cell fraction (not recorded which). These receptors originate from a male donor with ankylosing spondylitis or in good health (not recorded which). The CDR3 runs from the conserved cysteine through the conserved F or W. A D gene is named only where the DNA matches it firmly. Clone size appears in some rows only: once, few, many, or a class for an expanded clone.

size	D	V	J	CDR3	DNA
NA	TRBD1	TRBV19	TRBJ1-2	CASSMDRGLGYGYTF	TGTGCCAGTAGTATGGACAGGGGGCTTGGCTATGGCTACACCTTC
few	TRBD1	TRBV5-6	TRBJ1-2	CASSWDSRVGYTF	TGTGCCAGCAGCTGGGACAGTAGAGTTGGCTACACCTTC
NA	TRBD1	TRBV3-1	TRBJ2-7	CASSPSRQGRSEQYF	TGTGCCAGCAGCCCTTCTAGACAGGGCCGCAGCGAGCAGTACTTC
NA	TRBD1	TRBV5-4	TRBJ1-1	CASSSGTGVEHTEAFF	TGTGCCAGCAGCTCCGGGACAGGGGTGGAGCACACTGAAGCTTTCTTT
few	TRBD2	TRBV9	TRBJ2-1	CASSVSPHSGLAANEQFF	TGTGCCAGCAGCGTATCACCTCACTCGGGACTAGCGGCCAATGAGCAGTTCTTC
many	TRBD1	TRBV5-1	TRBJ2-7	CASSFSGNPTGGYEQYF	TGCGCCAGCAGCTTCAGCGGGAATCCGACAGGGGGCTACGAGCAGTACTTC
NA	TRBD1	TRBV27	TRBJ2-1	CASSLPGQAFNEQFF	TGTGCCAGCAGTTTACCCGGACAGGCCTTCAATGAGCAGTTCTTC
many	NA	TRBV20-1	TRBJ2-1	CSASGASAEEGNEQFF	TGCAGTGCTAGTGGGGCCTCGGCGGAGGAAGGGAATGAGCAGTTCTTC
NA	NA	TRBV12-3/TRBV12-4	TRBJ1-1	CASSFRGIMNTEAFF	TGTGCCAGCAGTTTTAGGGGGATCATGAACACTGAAGCTTTCTTT
many	NA	TRBV20-1	TRBJ2-2	CSARDTTTTGELFF	TGCAGTGCTAGAGATACCACAACCACCGGGGAGCTGTTTTTT
NA	TRBD1	TRBV6-5	TRBJ1-5	CASIFAQGGRPQHF	TGTGCCAGCATTTTTGCGCAGGGGGGACGGCCCCAGCATTTT
NA	NA	TRBV5-4	TRBJ2-4	CASSPYRVENIQYF	TGTGCCAGCAGCCCGTACAGGGTTGAAAACATTCAGTACTTC
many	TRBD1	TRBV12-3/TRBV12-4	TRBJ1-4	CASSSGGMRDSNEKLFF	TGTGCCAGCAGTTCAGGTGGAATGAGGGACAGCAATGAAAAACTGTTTTTT
NA	NA	TRBV20-1	TRBJ2-2	CSARSAAGRELFF	TGCAGTGCTAGATCAGCGGCAGGCAGGGAGCTGTTTTTT
few	NA	TRBV27	TRBJ1-5	CASSLVRTLNQPQHF	TGTGCCAGCAGTTTGGTCAGAACTCTCAATCAGCCCCAGCATTTT
few	TRBD2	TRBV6-5	TRBJ2-7	CASSLVTSGRYEQYF	TGTGCCAGCAGTTTAGTGACTAGCGGGAGGTACGAGCAGTACTTC
few	NA	TRBV9	TRBJ2-7	CASSVKTVAYEQYF	TGTGCCAGCAGCGTTAAGACGGTGGCCTACGAGCAGTACTTC